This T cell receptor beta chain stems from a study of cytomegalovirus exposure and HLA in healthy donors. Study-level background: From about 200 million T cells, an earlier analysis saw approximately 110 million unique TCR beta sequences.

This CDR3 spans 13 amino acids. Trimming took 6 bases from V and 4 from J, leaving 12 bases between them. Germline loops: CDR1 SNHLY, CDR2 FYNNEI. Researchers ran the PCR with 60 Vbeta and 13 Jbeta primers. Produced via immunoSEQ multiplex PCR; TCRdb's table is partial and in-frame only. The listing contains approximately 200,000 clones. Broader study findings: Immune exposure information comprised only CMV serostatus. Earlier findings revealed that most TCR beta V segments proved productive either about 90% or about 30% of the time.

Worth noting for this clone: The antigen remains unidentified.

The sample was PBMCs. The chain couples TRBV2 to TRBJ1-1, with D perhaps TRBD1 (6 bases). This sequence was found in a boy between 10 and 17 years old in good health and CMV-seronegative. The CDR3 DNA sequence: TGTGCCAGCAGGACAGGTATGGGCACTGAAGCTTTCTTT. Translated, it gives CASRTGMGTEAFF.